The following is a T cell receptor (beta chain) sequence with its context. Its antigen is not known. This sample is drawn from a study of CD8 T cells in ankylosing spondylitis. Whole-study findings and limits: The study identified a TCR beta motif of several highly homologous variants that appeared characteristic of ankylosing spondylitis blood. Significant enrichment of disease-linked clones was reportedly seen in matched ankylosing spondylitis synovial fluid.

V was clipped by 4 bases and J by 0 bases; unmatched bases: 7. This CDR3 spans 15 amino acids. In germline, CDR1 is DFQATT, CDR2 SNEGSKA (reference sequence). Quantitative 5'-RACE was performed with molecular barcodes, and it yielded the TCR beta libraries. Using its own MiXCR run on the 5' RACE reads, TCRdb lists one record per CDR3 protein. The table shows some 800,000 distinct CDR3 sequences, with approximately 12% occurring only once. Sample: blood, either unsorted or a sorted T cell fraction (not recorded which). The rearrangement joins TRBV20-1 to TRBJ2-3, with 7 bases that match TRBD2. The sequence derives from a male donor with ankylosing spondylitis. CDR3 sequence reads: CSATGTTPSTDTQYF. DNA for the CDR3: TGCAGTGCTACCGGGACTACCCCTAGCACAGATACGCAGTATTTT.